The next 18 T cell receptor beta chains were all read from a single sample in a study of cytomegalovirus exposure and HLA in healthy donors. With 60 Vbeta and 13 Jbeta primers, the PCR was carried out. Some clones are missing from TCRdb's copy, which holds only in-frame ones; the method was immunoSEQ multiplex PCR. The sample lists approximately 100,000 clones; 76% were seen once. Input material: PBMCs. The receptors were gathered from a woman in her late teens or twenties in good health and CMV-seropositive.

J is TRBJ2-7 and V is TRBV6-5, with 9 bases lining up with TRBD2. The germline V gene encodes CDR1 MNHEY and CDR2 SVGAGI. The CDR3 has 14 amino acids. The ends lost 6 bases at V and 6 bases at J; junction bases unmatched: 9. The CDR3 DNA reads TGTGCCAGCAGCATTAGCGGGAGTGGGGGCGAGCAGTACTTC. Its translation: CASSISGSGGEQYF.

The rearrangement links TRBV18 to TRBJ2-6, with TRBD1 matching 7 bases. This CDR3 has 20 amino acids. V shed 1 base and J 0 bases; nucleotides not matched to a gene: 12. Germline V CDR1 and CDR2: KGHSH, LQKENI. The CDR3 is CASSPLGSGTDVSGANVLTF. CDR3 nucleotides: TGTGCCAGCTCACCACTGGGATCGGGGACAGATGTCTCTGGGGCCAACGTCCTGACTTTC.

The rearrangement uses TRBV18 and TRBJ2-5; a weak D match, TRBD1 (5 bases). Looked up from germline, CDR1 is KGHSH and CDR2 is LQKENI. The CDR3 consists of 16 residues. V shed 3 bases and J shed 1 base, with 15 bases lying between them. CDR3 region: CASSPTTRQPQETQYF. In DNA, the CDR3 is TGTGCCAGCTCACCTACTACGCGACAGCCCCAAGAGACCCAGTACTTC.

The CDR3, as DNA: TGTGCCACCAGCAGAGCAAACGTTGAGGGCTACACCTTC. This encodes CATSRANVEGYTF. This sequence joins TRBV15 and TRBJ1-2, with no clear D. The CDR3 is 13 amino acids. The V end was cut by 1 base, the J end by 8 bases, with 11 bases between. Germline CDR1 LNHNV, CDR2 YYDKDF (reference sequence).

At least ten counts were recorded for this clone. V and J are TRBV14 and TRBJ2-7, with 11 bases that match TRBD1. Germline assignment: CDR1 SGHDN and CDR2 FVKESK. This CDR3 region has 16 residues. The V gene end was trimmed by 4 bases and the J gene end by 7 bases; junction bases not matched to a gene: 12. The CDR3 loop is CASSPPGQGATEEQYF. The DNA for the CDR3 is TGTGCCAGCAGCCCACCCGGACAGGGGGCAACCGAAGAGCAGTACTTC.

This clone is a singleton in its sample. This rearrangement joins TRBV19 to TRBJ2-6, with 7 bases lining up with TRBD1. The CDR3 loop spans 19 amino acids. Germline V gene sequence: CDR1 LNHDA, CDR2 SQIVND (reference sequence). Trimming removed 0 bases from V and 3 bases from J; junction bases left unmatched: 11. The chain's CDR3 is CASSIDPTGRRGGANVLTF. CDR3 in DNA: TGTGCCAGTAGTATAGACCCGACAGGGAGAAGAGGTGGGGCCAACGTCCTGACTTTC.

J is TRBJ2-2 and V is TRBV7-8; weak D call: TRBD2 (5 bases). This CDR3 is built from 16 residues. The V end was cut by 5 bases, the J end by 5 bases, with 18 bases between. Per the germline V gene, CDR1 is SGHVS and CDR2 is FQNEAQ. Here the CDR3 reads CASSGNARPGTGELFF. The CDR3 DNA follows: TGTGCCAGCAGCGGAAATGCTCGTCCGGGGACCGGGGAGCTGTTTTTT.

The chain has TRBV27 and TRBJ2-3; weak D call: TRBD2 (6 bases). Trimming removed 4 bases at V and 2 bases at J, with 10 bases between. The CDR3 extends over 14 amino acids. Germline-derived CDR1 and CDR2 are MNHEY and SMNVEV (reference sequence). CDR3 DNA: TGTGCCAGCAGTTCGACTAGACTCACAGATACGCAGTATTTT. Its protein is CASSSTRLTDTQYF.

DNA of the CDR3: TGTGCCAGTAGTTACAGACTAACAGGGGATAATGGCTACACCTTC. This gives the protein CASSYRLTGDNGYTF. The genes are TRBV19 and TRBJ1-2; 7 nucleotides line up with TRBD1. V lost 5 bases and J lost 6; bases outside the gene matches: 12. The CDR3 extends over 15 amino acids. Germline V lookup: CDR1 LNHDA, CDR2 SQIVND (reference sequence).

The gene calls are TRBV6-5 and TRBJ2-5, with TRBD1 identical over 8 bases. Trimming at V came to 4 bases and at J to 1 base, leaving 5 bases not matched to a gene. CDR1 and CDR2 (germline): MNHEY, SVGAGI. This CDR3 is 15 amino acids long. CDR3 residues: CASSLHRGTQETQYF. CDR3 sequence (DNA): TGTGCCAGCAGTTTGCACAGGGGGACCCAAGAGACCCAGTACTTC.

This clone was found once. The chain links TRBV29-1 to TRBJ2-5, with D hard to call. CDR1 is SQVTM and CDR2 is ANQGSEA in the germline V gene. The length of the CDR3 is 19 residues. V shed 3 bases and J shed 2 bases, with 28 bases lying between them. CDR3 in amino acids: CSVEGTVKRKYNLQETQYF. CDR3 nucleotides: TGCAGCGTTGAGGGCACAGTAAAACGAAAATACAACTTACAAGAGACCCAGTACTTC. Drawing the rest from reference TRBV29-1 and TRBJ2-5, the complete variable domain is SAVISQKPSRDICQRGTSLTIQCQVDSQVTMMFWYRQQPGQSLTLIATANQGSEATYESGFVIDKFPISRPNLTFSTLTVSNMSPEDSSIYLCSVEGTVKRKYNLQETQYFGPGTRLLVL.

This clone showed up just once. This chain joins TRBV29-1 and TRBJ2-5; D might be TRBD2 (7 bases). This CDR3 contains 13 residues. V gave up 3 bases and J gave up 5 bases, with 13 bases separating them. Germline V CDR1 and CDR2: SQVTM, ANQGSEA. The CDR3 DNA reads TGCAGCGTTGACGGGGGGCGCGGGGAGACCCAGTACTTC. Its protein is CSVDGGRGETQYF.

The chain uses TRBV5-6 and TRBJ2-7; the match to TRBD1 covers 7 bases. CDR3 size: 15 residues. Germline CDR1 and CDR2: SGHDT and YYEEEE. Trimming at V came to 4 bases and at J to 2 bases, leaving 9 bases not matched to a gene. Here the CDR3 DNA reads TGTGCCAGCAGCCCGTTCACCGGGACAGCCTACGAGCAGTACTTC. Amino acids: CASSPFTGTAYEQYF.

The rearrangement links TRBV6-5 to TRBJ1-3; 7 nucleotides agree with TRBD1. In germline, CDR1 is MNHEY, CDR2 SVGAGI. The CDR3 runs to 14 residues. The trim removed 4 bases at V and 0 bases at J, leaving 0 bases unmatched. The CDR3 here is CASSWDSSGNTIYF. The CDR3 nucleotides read TGTGCCAGCAGTTGGGACAGCTCTGGAAACACCATATATTTT.

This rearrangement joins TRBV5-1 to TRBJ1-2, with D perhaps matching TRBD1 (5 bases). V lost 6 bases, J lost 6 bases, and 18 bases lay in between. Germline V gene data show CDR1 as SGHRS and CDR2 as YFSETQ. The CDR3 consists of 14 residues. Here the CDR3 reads CASTPLGGEDGYTF. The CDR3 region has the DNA TGCGCCAGCACCCCACTAGGAGGGGAGGATGGCTACACCTTC.

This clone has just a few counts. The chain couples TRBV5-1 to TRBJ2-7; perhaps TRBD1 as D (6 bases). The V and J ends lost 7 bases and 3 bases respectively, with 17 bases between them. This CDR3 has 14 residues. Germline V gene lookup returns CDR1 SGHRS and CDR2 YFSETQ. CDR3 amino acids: CASGKQGEIYEQYF. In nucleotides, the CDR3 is TGCGCCAGCGGGAAACAGGGAGAAATCTACGAGCAGTACTTC.

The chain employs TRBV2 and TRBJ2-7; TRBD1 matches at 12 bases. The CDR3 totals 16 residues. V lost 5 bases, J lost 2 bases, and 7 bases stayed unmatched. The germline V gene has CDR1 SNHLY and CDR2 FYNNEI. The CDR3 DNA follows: TGTGCCAGCAGTTGGGGACAGGGGGCTTTCCCCTACGAGCAGTACTTC. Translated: CASSWGQGAFPYEQYF.

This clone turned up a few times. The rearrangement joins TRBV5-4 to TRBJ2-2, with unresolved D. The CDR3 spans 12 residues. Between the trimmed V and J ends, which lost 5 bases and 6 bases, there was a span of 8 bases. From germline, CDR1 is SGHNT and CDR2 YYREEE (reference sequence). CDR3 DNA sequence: TGTGCCAGCAGTACACGTTCCGGGGAGCTGTTTTTT. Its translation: CASSTRSGELFF.